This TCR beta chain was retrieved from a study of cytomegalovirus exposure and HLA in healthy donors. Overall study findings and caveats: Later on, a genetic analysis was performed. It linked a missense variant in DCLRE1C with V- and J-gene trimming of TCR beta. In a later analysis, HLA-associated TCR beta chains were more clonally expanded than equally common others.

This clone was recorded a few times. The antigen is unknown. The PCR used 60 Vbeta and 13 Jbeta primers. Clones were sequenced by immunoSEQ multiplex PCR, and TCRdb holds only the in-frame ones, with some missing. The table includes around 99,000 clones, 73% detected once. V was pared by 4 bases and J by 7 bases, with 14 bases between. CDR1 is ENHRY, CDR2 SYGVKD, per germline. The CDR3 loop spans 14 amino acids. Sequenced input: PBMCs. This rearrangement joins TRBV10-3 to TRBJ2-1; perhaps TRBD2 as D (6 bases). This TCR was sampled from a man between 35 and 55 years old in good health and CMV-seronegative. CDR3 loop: CAISVTGDANEQFF. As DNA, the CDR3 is TGTGCCATCAGTGTCACGGGGGACGCGAATGAGCAGTTCTTC.